The 9 T cell receptor beta chains reported below all come from one sample, sequenced in a study of cytomegalovirus exposure and HLA in healthy donors. The primer mix had 60 Vbeta and 13 Jbeta primers. Sequenced by immunoSEQ multiplex PCR; TCRdb stores in-frame clones only, minus some. The table shows some 120,000 clones, with 50% to 65% occurring only once. Source material: PBMCs. These receptors came from a woman aged 40 to 50 in good health and CMV-seropositive.

The chain combines TRBV7-6 with TRBJ2-7; D is unclear. Germline lookup yields CDR1 SGHVS and CDR2 FNYEAQ. V was trimmed by 4 bases and J by 6 bases, leaving 16 bases between them. The CDR3 runs to 14 residues. CDR3 residues: CASSSLPSATEQYF. The CDR3 bases are TGTGCCAGCAGCTCCCTACCCTCCGCCACCGAGCAGTACTTC.

This chain links TRBV27 with TRBJ2-5, with 8 bases fitting TRBD2. This CDR3 spans 13 amino acids. With V trimmed by 8 bases and J by 2 bases, 4 bases remained unmatched. Per germline, CDR1 MNHEY and CDR2 SMNVEV (reference sequence). CDR3 protein: CASSSGFQETQYF. DNA of the CDR3: TGTGCCAGCTCTAGCGGGTTTCAAGAGACCCAGTACTTC.

This clone was seen a single time. The chain is built from TRBV11-2 and TRBJ2-1, with 14 bases fitting TRBD2. Germline assignment: CDR1 SGHAT and CDR2 FQNNGV. With V trimmed by 3 bases and J by 2 bases, 6 bases remained unmatched. This CDR3 has 18 residues. The CDR3 loop reads CASSFLPTSGRAYNEQFF. CDR3 nucleotides: TGTGCCAGCAGCTTCCTCCCGACTAGCGGGAGGGCCTACAATGAGCAGTTCTTC.

V is TRBV7-3 and J is TRBJ2-3; tentative D call: TRBD2 (6 bases). This CDR3 region has 15 residues. Looked up from germline, CDR1 is SGHTA and CDR2 is FQGTGA. V was trimmed by 5 bases and J by 1 base, leaving 13 bases between them. The CDR3 sequence: CASSLGGPGTDTQYF. CDR3 in DNA: TGTGCCAGCAGCCTGGGGGGACCCGGCACAGATACGCAGTATTTT.

A few counts support this clone. This sequence joins TRBV7-9 and TRBJ1-2, with a weak D call TRBD1 (5 bases). This CDR3 is 17 amino acids long. Trimming cost V 1 base and J 2 bases, with 17 bases left between them. Germline V gene data show CDR1 as SEHNR and CDR2 as FQNEAQ (reference sequence). CDR3 DNA: TGTGCCAGCAGCTTAGAGGGTGGGGCAGCCGCAAACTATGGCTACACCTTC. It encodes CASSLEGGAAANYGYTF. The full variable domain, in which reference TRBV7-9 and TRBJ1-2 provide the parts outside the CDR3, is DTGVSQNPRHKITKRGQNVTFRCDPISEHNRLYWYRQTLGQGPEFLTYFQNEAQLEKSRLLSDRFSAERPKGSFSTLEIQRTEQGDSAMYLCASSLEGGAAANYGYTFGSGTRLTVV.

Notes on this clone: The same CDR3 is also encoded by other DNA sequences in this sample. The chain recombines TRBV6-5 with TRBJ2-7; 11 bases line up with TRBD1. CDR1 is MNHEY, CDR2 SVGAGI, per germline. Germline trimming cut 4 bases from V and 6 bases from J; bases unmatched to any gene: 8. This CDR3 contains 15 residues. The CDR3 DNA is TGTGCCAGCAGTTCGCCCGGGACAGGGGGTGGCGAGCAGTACTTC. Translating gives CASSSPGTGGGEQYF.

V is TRBV19 and J is TRBJ1-2; D remains unclear. This CDR3 spans 13 amino acids. The ends were cut back, 1 base at V and 1 base at J, with 4 bases in the middle. Germline loops: CDR1 LNHDA, CDR2 SQIVND (reference sequence). CDR3 residues: CASSIGVNYGYTF. In DNA, the CDR3 is TGTGCCAGTAGTATAGGAGTTAACTATGGCTACACCTTC.

The chain recombines TRBV18 with TRBJ2-3, with 7 bases matching TRBD2. There are 15 residues in the CDR3. V lost 2 bases to trimming and J lost 2 bases; unmatched junction nucleotides: 4. The V gene's germline CDR1 is KGHSH and CDR2 LQKENI. The CDR3 nucleotides read TGTGCCAGCTCACCATCTAGCGGATACACAGATACGCAGTATTTT. As protein: CASSPSSGYTDTQYF.

This clone was detected only a few times. This rearrangement joins TRBV7-8 to TRBJ1-2, with 8 bases that match TRBD1. The CDR3 length is 13 residues. The germline CDR1 and CDR2 sequences are SGHVS and FQNEAQ. J gave up 8 bases and V 2 bases, and 4 bases lay outside the gene matches. The CDR3 DNA is TGTGCCAGCAGCTTACAGGGGGCGAGAGGCTACACCTTC. This gives the protein CASSLQGARGYTF.